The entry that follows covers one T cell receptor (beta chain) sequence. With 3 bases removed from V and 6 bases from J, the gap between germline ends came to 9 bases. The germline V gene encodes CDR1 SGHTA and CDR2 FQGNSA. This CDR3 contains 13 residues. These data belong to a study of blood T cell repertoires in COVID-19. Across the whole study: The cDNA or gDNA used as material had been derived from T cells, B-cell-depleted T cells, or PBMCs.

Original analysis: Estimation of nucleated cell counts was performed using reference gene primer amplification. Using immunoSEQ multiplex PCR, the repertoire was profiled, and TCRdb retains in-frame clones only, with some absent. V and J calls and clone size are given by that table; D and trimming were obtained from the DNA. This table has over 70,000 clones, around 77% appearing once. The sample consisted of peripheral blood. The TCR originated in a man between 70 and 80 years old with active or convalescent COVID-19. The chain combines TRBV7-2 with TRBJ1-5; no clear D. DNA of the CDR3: TGTGCCAGCAGCTTTGAGGTTACTCAGCCCCAGCATTTT. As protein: CASSFEVTQPQHF.